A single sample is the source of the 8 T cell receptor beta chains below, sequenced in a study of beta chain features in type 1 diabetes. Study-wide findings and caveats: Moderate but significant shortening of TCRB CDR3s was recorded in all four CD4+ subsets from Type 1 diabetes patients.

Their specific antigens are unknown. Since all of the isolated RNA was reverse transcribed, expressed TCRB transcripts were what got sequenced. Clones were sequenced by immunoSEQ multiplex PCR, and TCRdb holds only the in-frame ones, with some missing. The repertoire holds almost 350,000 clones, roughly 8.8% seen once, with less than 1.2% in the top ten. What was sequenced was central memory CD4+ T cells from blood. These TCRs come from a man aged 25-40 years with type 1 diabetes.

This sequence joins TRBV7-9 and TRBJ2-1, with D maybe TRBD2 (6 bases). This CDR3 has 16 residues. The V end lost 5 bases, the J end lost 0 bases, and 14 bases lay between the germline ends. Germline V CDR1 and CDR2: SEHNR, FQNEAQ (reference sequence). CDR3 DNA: TGTGCCAGCAGCCCGTGGGGCGGGAACTCCTACAATGAGCAGTTCTTC. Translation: CASSPWGGNSYNEQFF.

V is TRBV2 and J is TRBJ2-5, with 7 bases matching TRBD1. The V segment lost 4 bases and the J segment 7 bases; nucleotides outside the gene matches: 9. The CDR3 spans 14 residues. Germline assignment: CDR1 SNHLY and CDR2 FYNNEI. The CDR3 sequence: CASSAEDRLGTQYF. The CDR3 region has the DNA TGTGCCAGCAGTGCGGAGGACAGGCTAGGGACCCAGTACTTC. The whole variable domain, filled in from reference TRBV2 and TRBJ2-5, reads EPEVTQTPSHQVTQMGQEVILRCVPISNHLYFYWYRQILGQKVEFLVSFYNNEISEKSEIFDDQFSVERPDGSNFTLKIRSTKLEDSAMYFCASSAEDRLGTQYFGPGTRLLVL.

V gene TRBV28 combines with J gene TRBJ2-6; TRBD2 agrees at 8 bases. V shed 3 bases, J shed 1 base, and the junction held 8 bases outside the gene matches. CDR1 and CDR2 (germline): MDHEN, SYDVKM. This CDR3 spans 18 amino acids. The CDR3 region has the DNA TGTGCCAGCAGTTTCTGGGGTAGCGGGGCGTCTGGGGCCAACGTCCTGACTTTC. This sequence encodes CASSFWGSGASGANVLTF.

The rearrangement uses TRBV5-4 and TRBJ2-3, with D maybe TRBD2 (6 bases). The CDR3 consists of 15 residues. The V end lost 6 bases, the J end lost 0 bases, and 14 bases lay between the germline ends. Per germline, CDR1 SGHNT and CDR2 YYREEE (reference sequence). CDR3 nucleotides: TGTGCCAGCACCCCGTCTGGGAGGAGCACAGATACGCAGTATTTT. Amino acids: CASTPSGRSTDTQYF. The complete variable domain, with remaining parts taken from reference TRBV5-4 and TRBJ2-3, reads ETGVTQSPTHLIKTRGQQVTLRCSSQSGHNTVSWYQQALGQGPQFIFQYYREEENGRGNFPPRFSGLQFPNYSSELNVNALELDDSALYLCASTPSGRSTDTQYFGPGTRLTVL.

As DNA, the CDR3 is TGTGCCAGCAGTTTAGACAGGGCTCAGCCCCAGCATTTT. Translation: CASSLDRAQPQHF. This rearrangement joins TRBV27 to TRBJ1-5; 7 bases line up with TRBD1. Losses at the gene ends were 2 bases for V and 6 bases for J; bases not matched to a gene: 1. Germline V CDR1 and CDR2: MNHEY, SMNVEV (reference sequence). The CDR3 length is 13 residues.

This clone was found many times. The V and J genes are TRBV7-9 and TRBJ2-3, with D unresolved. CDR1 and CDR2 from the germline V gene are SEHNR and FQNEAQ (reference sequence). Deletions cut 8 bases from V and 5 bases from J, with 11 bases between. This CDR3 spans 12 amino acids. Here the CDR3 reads CASVTRQDTQYF. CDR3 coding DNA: TGTGCCAGCGTCACGCGACAAGATACGCAGTATTTT.

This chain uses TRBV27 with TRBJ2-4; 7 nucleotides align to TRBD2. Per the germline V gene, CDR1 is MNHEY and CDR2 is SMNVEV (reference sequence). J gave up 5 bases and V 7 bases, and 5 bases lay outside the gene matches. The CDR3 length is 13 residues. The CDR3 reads CASTSREENIQYF. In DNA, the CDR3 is TGTGCCAGCACCTCCCGGGAGGAAAACATTCAGTACTTC.

For the CDR3, the DNA is TGTGCCAGTGCACGGGACAGGGGGTTTACTGGGGCCAACGTCCTGACTTTC. Translated: CASARDRGFTGANVLTF. The chain carries TRBV19 and TRBJ2-6; 11 bases match TRBD1. Germline lookup yields CDR1 LNHDA and CDR2 SQIVND (reference sequence). The CDR3 length is 17 residues. Trimming took 8 bases from V and 2 from J; bases not matched to a gene: 8.